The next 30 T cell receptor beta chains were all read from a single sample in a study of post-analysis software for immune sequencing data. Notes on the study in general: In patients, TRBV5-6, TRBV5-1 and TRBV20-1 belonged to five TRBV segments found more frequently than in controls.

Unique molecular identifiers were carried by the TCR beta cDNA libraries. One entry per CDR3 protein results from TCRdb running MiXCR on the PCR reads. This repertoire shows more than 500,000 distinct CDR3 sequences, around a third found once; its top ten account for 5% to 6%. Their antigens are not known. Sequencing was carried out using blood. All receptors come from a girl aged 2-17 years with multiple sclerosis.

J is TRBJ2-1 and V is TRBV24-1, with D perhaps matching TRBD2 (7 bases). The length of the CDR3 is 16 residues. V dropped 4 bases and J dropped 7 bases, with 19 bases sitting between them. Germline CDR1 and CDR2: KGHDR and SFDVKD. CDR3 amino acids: CATSDPRGASMNEQFF. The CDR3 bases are TGTGCCACCAGTGACCCCCGGGGGGCCAGTATGAATGAGCAGTTCTTC.

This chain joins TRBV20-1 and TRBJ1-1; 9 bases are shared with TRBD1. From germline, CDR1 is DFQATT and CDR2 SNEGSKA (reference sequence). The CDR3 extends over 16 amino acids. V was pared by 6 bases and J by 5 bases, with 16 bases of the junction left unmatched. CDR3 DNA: TGCAGTGCAACCCGGGACAGGGTGAGCTTATTAACTGAAGCTTTCTTT. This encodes CSATRDRVSLLTEAFF.

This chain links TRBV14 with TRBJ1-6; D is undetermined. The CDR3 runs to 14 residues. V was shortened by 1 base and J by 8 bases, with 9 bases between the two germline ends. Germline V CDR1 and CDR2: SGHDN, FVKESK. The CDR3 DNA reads TGTGCCAGCAGCCAAGGGCAGCTCCATTCACCCCTCCACTTT. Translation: CASSQGQLHSPLHF.

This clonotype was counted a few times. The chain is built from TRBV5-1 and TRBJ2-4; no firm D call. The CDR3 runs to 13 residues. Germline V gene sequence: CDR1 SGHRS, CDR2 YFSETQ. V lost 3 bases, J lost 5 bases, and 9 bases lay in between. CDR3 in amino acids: CASSSGSENIQYF. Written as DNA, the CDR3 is TGCGCCAGCAGCTCCGGCAGCGAAAACATTCAGTACTTC. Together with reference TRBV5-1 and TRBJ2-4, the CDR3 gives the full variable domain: KAGVTQTPRYLIKTRGQQVTLSCSPISGHRSVSWYQQTPGQGLQFLFEYFSETQRNKGNFPGRFSGRQFSNSRSEMNVSTLELGDSALYLCASSSGSENIQYFGAGTRLSVL.

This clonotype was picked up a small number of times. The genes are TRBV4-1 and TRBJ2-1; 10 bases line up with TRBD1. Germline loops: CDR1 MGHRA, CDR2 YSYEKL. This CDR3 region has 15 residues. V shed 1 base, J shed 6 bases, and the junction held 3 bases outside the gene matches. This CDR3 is CASSQGDRGINEQFF. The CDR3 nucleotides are TGCGCCAGCAGCCAAGGGGACAGGGGTATCAATGAGCAGTTCTTC.

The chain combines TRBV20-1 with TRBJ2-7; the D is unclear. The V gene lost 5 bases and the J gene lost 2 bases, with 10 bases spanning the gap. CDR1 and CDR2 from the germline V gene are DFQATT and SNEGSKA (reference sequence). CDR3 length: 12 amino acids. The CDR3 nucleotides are TGCAGTGCTCCAGGTGAAACCTACGAGCAGTACTTC. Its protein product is CSAPGETYEQYF.

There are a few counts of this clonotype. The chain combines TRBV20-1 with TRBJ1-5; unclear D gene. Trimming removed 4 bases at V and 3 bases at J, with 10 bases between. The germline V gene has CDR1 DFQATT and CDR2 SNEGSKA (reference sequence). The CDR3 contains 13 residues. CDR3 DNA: TGCAGTGCTAATGCTGGGCCCAATCAGCCCCAGCATTTT. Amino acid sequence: CSANAGPNQPQHF.

CDR3 DNA: TGCAGTGCTAGAGACCCGCTCGGCAGGGAGAACTATGGCTACACCTTC. It encodes CSARDPLGRENYGYTF. The chain combines TRBV20-1 with TRBJ1-2; tentative D call: TRBD1 (5 bases). There are 16 residues in the CDR3. Trimming shortened V by 0 bases and J by 2 bases, and 16 bases separated the two germline ends. CDR1 DFQATT and CDR2 SNEGSKA come from the germline V gene (reference sequence).

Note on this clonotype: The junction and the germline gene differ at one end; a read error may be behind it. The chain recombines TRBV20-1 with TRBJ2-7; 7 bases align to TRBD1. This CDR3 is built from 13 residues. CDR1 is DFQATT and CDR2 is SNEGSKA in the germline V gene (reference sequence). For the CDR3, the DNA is TGCAGTGCTAGATTGGGCAGGGGGTACGAACAGTACTTC. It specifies CSARLGRGYEQYF.

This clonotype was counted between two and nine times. The CDR3 DNA reads TGTGCCAGCAGCTTAGACAGGGTTCAGAACATTCAGTACTTC. Amino acid sequence: CASSLDRVQNIQYF. The rearrangement uses TRBV7-2 and TRBJ2-4, with a weak D call TRBD1 (6 bases). Germline lookup yields CDR1 SGHTA and CDR2 FQGNSA. V lost 1 base, J lost 7 bases, and 11 bases lay in between. CDR3 length: 14 residues.

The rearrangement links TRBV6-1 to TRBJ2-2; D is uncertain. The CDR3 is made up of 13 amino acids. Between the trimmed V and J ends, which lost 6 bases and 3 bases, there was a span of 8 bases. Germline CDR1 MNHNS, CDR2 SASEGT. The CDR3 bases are TGTGCCAGCAGGGCATACCACACCGGGGAGCTGTTTTTT. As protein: CASRAYHTGELFF.

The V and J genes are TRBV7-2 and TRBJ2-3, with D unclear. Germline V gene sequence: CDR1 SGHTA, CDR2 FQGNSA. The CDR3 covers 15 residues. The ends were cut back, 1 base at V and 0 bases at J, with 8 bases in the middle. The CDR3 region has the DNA TGTGCCAGCAGCTTAGTTGTCAGAAGCACAGATACGCAGTATTTT. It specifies CASSLVVRSTDTQYF.

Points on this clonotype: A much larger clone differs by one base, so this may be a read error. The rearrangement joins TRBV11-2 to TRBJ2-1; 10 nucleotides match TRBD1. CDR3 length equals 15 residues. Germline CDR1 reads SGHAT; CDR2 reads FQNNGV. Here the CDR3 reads CASSLTGGSYNGQFF. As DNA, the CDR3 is TGTGCCAGCAGCTTGACAGGGGGCTCCTACAATGGGCAGTTCTTC. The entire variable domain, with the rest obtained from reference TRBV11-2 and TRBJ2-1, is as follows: EAGVAQSPRYKIIEKRQSVAFWCNPISGHATLYWYQQILGQGPKLLIQFQNNGVVDDSQLPKDRFSAERLKGVDSTLKIQPAKLEDSAVYLCASSLTGGSYNGQFFGPGTRLTVL.

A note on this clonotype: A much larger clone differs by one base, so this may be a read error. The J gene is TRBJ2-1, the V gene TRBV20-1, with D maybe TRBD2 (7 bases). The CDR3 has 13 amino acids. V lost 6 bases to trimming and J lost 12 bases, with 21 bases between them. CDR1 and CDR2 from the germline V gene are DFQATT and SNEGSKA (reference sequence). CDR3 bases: TGCAGTGCCCGAAGGGGGGGGCAAGCTGCGCAGTTCTTC. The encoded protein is CSARRGGQAAQFF.

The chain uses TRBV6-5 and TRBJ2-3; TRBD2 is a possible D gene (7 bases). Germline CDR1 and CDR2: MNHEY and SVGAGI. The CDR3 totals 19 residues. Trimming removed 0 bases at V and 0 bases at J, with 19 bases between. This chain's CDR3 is CASSYSSRGGRGSTDTQYF. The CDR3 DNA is TGTGCCAGCAGTTACTCGTCGAGGGGGGGACGCGGTAGCACAGATACGCAGTATTTT.

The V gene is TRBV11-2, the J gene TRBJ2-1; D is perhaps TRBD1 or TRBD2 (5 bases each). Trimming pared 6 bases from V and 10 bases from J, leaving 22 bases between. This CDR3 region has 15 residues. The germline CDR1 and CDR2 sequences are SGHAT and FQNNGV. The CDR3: CASRAPGAGSIEQFF. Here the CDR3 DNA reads TGTGCCAGCAGGGCTCCTGGTGCAGGGAGTATCGAGCAGTTCTTC. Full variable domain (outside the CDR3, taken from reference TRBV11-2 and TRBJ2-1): EAGVAQSPRYKIIEKRQSVAFWCNPISGHATLYWYQQILGQGPKLLIQFQNNGVVDDSQLPKDRFSAERLKGVDSTLKIQPAKLEDSAVYLCASRAPGAGSIEQFFGPGTRLTVL.

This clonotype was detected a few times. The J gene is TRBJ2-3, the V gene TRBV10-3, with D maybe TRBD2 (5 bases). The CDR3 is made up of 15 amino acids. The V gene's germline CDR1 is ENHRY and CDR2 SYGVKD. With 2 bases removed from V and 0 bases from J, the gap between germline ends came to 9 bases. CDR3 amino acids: CAISERAASTDTQYF. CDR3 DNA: TGTGCCATCAGTGAGAGAGCGGCCAGCACAGATACGCAGTATTTT.

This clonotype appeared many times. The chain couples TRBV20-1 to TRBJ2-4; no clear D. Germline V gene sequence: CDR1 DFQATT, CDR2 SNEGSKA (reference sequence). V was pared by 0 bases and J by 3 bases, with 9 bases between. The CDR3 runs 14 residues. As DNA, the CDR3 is TGCAGTGCTAGAGATGGCCGAAACAAAAACATTCAGTACTTC. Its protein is CSARDGRNKNIQYF.

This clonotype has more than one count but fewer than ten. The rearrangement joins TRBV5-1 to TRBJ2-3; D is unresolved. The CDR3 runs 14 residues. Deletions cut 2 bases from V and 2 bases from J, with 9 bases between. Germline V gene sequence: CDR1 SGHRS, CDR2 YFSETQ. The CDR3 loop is CASSFEVHTDTQYF. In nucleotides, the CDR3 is TGCGCCAGCAGCTTCGAGGTTCACACAGATACGCAGTATTTT. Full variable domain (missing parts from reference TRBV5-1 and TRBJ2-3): KAGVTQTPRYLIKTRGQQVTLSCSPISGHRSVSWYQQTPGQGLQFLFEYFSETQRNKGNFPGRFSGRQFSNSRSEMNVSTLELGDSALYLCASSFEVHTDTQYFGPGTRLTVL.

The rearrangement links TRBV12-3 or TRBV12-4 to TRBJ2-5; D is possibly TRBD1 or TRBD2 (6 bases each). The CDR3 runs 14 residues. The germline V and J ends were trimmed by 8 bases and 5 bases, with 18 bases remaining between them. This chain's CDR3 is CASRPEGGRETQYF. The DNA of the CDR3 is TGTGCCAGCCGCCCTGAGGGGGGTCGGGAGACCCAGTACTTC.

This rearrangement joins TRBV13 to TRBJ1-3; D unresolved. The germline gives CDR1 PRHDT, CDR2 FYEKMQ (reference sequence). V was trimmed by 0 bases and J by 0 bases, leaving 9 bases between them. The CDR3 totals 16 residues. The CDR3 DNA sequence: TGTGCCAGCAGCTTAGGTCGGTACAGCTCTGGAAACACCATATATTTT. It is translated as CASSLGRYSSGNTIYF.

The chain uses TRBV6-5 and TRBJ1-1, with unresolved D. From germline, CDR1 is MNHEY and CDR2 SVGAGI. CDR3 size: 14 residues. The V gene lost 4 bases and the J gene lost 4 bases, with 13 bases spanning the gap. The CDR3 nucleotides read TGTGCCAGCAGTTCTGAGGCTTGGAGCACTGAAGCTTTCTTT. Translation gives CASSSEAWSTEAFF.

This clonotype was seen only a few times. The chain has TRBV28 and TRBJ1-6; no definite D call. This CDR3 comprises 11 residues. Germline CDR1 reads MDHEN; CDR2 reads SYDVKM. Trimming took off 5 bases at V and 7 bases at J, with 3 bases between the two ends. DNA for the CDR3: TGTGCCAGCAGTATCAATTCACCCCTCCACTTT. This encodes CASSINSPLHF. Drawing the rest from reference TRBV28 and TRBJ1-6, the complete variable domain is DVKVTQSSRYLVKRTGEKVFLECVQDMDHENMFWYRQDPGLGLRLIYFSYDVKMKEKGDIPEGYSVSREKKERFSLILESASTNQTSMYLCASSINSPLHFGNGTRLTVT.

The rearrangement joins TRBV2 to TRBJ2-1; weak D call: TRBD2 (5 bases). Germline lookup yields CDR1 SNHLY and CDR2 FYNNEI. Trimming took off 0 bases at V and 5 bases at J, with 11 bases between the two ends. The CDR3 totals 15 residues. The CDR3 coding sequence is TGTGCCAGCAGTGAAGCTAGCGTTTACAACAATGAGCAGTTCTTC. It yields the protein CASSEASVYNNEQFF. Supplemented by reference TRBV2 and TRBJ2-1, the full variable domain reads EPEVTQTPSHQVTQMGQEVILRCVPISNHLYFYWYRQILGQKVEFLVSFYNNEISEKSEIFDDQFSVERPDGSNFTLKIRSTKLEDSAMYFCASSEASVYNNEQFFGPGTRLTVL.

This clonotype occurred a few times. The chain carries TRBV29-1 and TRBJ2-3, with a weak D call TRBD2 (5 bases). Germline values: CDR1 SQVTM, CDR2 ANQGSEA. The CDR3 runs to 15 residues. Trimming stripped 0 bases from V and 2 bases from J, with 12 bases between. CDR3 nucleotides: TGCAGCGTTGAAGATGCGGGCGAAAACACAGATACGCAGTATTTT. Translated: CSVEDAGENTDTQYF.

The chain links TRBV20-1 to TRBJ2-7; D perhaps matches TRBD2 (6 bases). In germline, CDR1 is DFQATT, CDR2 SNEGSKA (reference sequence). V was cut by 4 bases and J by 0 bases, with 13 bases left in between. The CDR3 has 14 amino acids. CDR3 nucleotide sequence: TGCAGTGCTACCCGGGACTCGAGCTCCTACGAGCAGTACTTC. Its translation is CSATRDSSSYEQYF.

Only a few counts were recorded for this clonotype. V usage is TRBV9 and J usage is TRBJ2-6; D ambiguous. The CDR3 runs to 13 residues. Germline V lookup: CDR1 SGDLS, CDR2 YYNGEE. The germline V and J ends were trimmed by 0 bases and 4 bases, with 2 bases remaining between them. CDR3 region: CASSVGGANVLTF. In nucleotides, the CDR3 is TGTGCCAGCAGCGTAGGGGGGGCCAACGTCCTGACTTTC.

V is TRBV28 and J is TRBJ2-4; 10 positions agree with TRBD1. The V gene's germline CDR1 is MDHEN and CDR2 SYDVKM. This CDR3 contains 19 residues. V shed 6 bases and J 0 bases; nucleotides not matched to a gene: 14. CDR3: CASRTRGDRGPVAKNIQYF. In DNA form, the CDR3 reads TGTGCCAGCAGGACTAGAGGGGACAGGGGACCGGTAGCCAAAAACATTCAGTACTTC.

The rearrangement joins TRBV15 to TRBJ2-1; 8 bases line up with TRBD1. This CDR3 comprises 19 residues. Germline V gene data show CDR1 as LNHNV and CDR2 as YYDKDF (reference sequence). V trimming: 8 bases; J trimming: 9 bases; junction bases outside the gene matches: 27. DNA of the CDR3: TGTGCCACCGATAAAAGGGGGGCAGGGGGCCCTCCGGGACAGAGTGAGCAGTTCTTC. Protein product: CATDKRGAGGPPGQSEQFF.

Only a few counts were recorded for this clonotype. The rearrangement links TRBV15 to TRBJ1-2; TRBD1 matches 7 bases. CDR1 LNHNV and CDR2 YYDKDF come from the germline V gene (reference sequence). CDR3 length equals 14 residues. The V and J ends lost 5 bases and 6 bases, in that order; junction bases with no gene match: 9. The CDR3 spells CATSGQALLDGYTF. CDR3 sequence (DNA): TGTGCCACCAGCGGACAGGCCCTCCTGGATGGCTACACCTTC.